The 20 T cell receptor beta chains presented below share a single source sample, sequenced in a study of CD8 T cells in ankylosing spondylitis. The study's findings and limits: Seemingly characteristic of ankylosing spondylitis blood was a TCR beta motif consisting of about 8 highly homologous variants.

What these receptors recognize is not known. In TCRdb, the 5' RACE reads were re-called with MiXCR into one record per CDR3 protein. The sample records more than 600,000 distinct CDR3 sequences, roughly 20% being singletons. The sample comprised blood, either unsorted or a sorted T cell fraction (not recorded which). Every receptor here comes from a male donor with ankylosing spondylitis.

The V gene is TRBV7-6, the J gene TRBJ2-6; unclear D gene. The germline V gene has CDR1 SGHVS and CDR2 FNYEAQ. The CDR3 totals 18 residues. V was clipped by 2 bases and J by 0 bases, with 14 bases between them. CDR3 region: CASSLKLRPYSGANVLTF. In DNA form, the CDR3 reads TGTGCCAGCAGCTTAAAGTTGAGACCATACTCTGGGGCCAACGTCCTGACTTTC.

This clonotype was seen only once. This rearrangement joins TRBV7-6 to TRBJ1-4; a weak D match, TRBD1 (6 bases). Germline V CDR1 and CDR2: SGHVS, FNYEAQ. The CDR3 contains 16 residues. Trimming removed 2 bases from V and 8 bases from J, with 18 bases in between. The CDR3 is CASSLRETGLTEKLFF. CDR3 in DNA: TGTGCCAGCAGCTTAAGAGAGACAGGCCTTACCGAAAAACTGTTTTTT.

This clonotype was counted between two and nine times. The chain links TRBV12-1 to TRBJ2-1; the table gives TRBD1 as D, unverified against the DNA. TRBV12-1 is flagged as a pseudogene. The CDR3 loop spans 11 amino acids. CDR3 in DNA: TGTGCCAGCAGCGGGACAGGGGAGCAGTTCTTC. It translates to CASSGTGEQFF.

The chain joins TRBV21-1 to TRBJ1-1. TRBV21-1 is annotated as a pseudogene. This CDR3 contains 19 residues. The CDR3 sequence: CASSHEAGPFFSGDTEAFF. The DNA for the CDR3 is TGTGCCAGCAGCCACGAGGCGGGGCCCTTCTTTTCCGGTGACACTGAAGCTTTCTTT.

This clonotype was seen more than once but under ten times. The V gene is TRBV27, the J gene TRBJ1-1, with D unresolved. Trimming took 6 bases from V and 5 from J, leaving 16 bases between them. CDR1 is MNHEY and CDR2 is SMNVEV in the germline V gene (reference sequence). The CDR3 has 14 residues. DNA for the CDR3: TGTGCCAGCAGGCCGCACGGGGTAGGGACTGAAGCTTTCTTT. As protein: CASRPHGVGTEAFF.

This chain joins TRBV12-3 or TRBV12-4 and TRBJ2-6; a possible D gene is TRBD1 (5 bases). This CDR3 spans 15 amino acids. The V end was cut by 6 bases, the J end by 2 bases, with 11 bases between. CDR3 DNA sequence: TGTGCCAGCAGCCCACAGGTGACTGGGGCCAACGTCCTGACTTTC. Translating it yields CASSPQVTGANVLTF.

This clonotype was seen a handful of times. The chain has TRBV29-1 and TRBJ2-1; D may be TRBD2 (6 bases). V was trimmed by 2 bases and J by 3 bases, leaving 14 bases between them. This CDR3 spans 15 amino acids. Germline V gene lookup returns CDR1 SQVTM and CDR2 ANQGSEA. The CDR3: CSVELAGLDYNEQFF. The CDR3 region has the DNA TGCAGCGTTGAACTCGCGGGACTCGACTACAATGAGCAGTTCTTC.

This chain uses TRBV20-1 with TRBJ1-4; the D gene is possibly TRBD1 (5 bases). V lost 6 bases and J lost 8, with 16 bases in between. This CDR3 comprises 13 residues. Germline V gene data show CDR1 as DFQATT and CDR2 as SNEGSKA (reference sequence). CDR3 in amino acids: CSAPWLGQEKLFF. CDR3 coding DNA: TGCAGTGCGCCATGGCTGGGGCAAGAAAAACTGTTTTTT.

This clonotype occurred many times. This chain uses TRBV24-1 with TRBJ1-5; 7 bases agree with TRBD1. The CDR3 covers 15 residues. Germline V lookup: CDR1 KGHDR, CDR2 SFDVKD. V gave up 4 bases and J gave up 2 bases; unmatched junction bases: 4. CDR3 DNA: TGTGCCACCAGTGACCGTGACAGGGGCAATCAGCCCCAGCATTTT. Its translation is CATSDRDRGNQPQHF.

The chain joins TRBV5-6 to TRBJ1-1, with D hard to call. Trimming removed 4 bases from V and 0 bases from J, with 13 bases in between. Per germline, CDR1 SGHDT and CDR2 YYEEEE. The CDR3 covers 15 residues. For the CDR3, the DNA is TGTGCCAGCAGCACTCGATCCAGAATGAACACTGAAGCTTTCTTT. Protein product: CASSTRSRMNTEAFF. Variable domain in full (rest from reference TRBV5-6 and TRBJ1-1): DAGVTQSPTHLIKTRGQQVTLRCSPKSGHDTVSWYQQALGQGPQFIFQYYEEEERQRGNFPDRFSGHQFPNYSSELNVNALLLGDSALYLCASSTRSRMNTEAFFGQGTRLTVV.

The chain joins TRBV20-1 to TRBJ2-7; TRBD2 aligns across 8 bases. The length of the CDR3 is 16 residues. Germline values: CDR1 DFQATT, CDR2 SNEGSKA (reference sequence). V gave up 3 bases and J gave up 2 bases; unmatched junction bases: 12. CDR3 sequence (DNA): TGCAGTGCTAGTGGGGCGGAAGCGGGGGCCACCTACGAGCAGTACTTC. Protein sequence: CSASGAEAGATYEQYF.

V usage is TRBV7-9 and J usage is TRBJ1-1; 7 bases line up with TRBD1. Germline lookup yields CDR1 SEHNR and CDR2 FQNEAQ (reference sequence). The CDR3 has 16 residues. J gave up 4 bases and V 1 base, and 9 bases lay outside the gene matches. For the CDR3, the DNA is TGTGCCAGCAGCTTAGTAACGACAGGGTTTGGCACTGAAGCTTTCTTT. It translates to CASSLVTTGFGTEAFF. Looking up the rest from reference TRBV7-9 and TRBJ1-1 gives the full variable domain: DTGVSQNPRHKITKRGQNVTFRCDPISEHNRLYWYRQTLGQGPEFLTYFQNEAQLEKSRLLSDRFSAERPKGSFSTLEIQRTEQGDSAMYLCASSLVTTGFGTEAFFGQGTRLTVV.

This clonotype has only one observation. J is TRBJ2-1 and V is TRBV6-2 or TRBV6-3, with TRBD1 matching over 10 bases. CDR1 and CDR2 (germline): MNHEY, SVGEGT. The CDR3 is made up of 15 amino acids. Trimming cost V 6 bases and J 1 base; bases outside gene matches: 3. CDR3: CASRGTGASYNEQFF. CDR3 DNA sequence: TGTGCCAGCAGGGGGACAGGGGCATCCTACAATGAGCAGTTCTTC.

This clonotype was found a few times. This chain joins TRBV20-1 and TRBJ2-5; 7 bases are shared with TRBD2. Germline trimming cut 3 bases from V and 5 bases from J; bases unmatched to any gene: 18. The V gene's germline CDR1 is DFQATT and CDR2 SNEGSKA (reference sequence). CDR3 length: 17 residues. The CDR3 DNA sequence: TGCAGTGCTAGGGGTTGGGGTGGCGGGGGACCCCGGGAGACCCAGTACTTC. Protein: CSARGWGGGGPRETQYF.

A few counts support this clonotype. The J gene is TRBJ1-4, the V gene TRBV5-1, with D hard to call. Germline V gene sequence: CDR1 SGHRS, CDR2 YFSETQ. The CDR3 is 15 amino acids. Trimming removed 2 bases from V and 0 bases from J, with 8 bases in between. The CDR3 DNA reads TGCGCCAGCAGCTTAGACGGAGCAACTAATGAAAAACTGTTTTTT. Residues: CASSLDGATNEKLFF.

This clonotype was counted a few times. The genes are TRBV11-1 and TRBJ2-2; possible D gene TRBD1, 6 bases. Per germline, CDR1 SGHAT and CDR2 FQDESV (reference sequence). V was pared by 5 bases and J by 7 bases, with 17 bases between. The CDR3 runs 15 residues. CDR3 residues: CASSQDRPSGGELFF. DNA of the CDR3: TGTGCCAGCAGCCAAGACAGGCCGTCAGGCGGGGAGCTGTTTTTT.

The chain couples TRBV6-2 or TRBV6-3 to TRBJ1-1, with 9 positions matching TRBD1. The V gene's germline CDR1 is MNHEY and CDR2 SVGEGT. With V trimmed by 6 bases and J by 6 bases, 8 bases remained unmatched. The CDR3 is made up of 14 amino acids. The CDR3 protein is CASRPGQGYSEAFF. Written as DNA, the CDR3 is TGTGCCAGCAGACCGGGACAGGGATACTCTGAAGCTTTCTTT.

The chain couples TRBV5-6 to TRBJ1-1; the match to TRBD1 covers 8 bases. Unmatched junction bases numbered 8, after V lost 4 bases and J lost 6 bases. The CDR3 is 14 amino acids. CDR1 is SGHDT and CDR2 is YYEEEE in the germline V gene. CDR3: CASSLYRGTPEAFF. CDR3 sequence (DNA): TGTGCCAGCAGCCTGTACAGGGGGACACCTGAAGCTTTCTTT.

J is TRBJ2-2 and V is TRBV4-1, with 7 nucleotides matching TRBD2. Germline CDR1 MGHRA, CDR2 YSYEKL. Germline trimming cut 8 bases from V and 2 bases from J; bases unmatched to any gene: 8. CDR3 length: 15 residues. CDR3 DNA: TGCGCCAGCCAAACGGGGGGAGCTAACACCGGGGAGCTGTTTTTT. Translated, it gives CASQTGGANTGELFF.

This clonotype was detected only a few times. V is TRBV7-9 and J is TRBJ2-7, with TRBD1 matching 9 bases. J was trimmed by 7 bases and V by 4 bases; bases with no gene match: 11. The CDR3 length is 15 residues. CDR1 is SEHNR and CDR2 is FQNEAQ in the germline V gene (reference sequence). CDR3 in DNA: TGTGCCAGCAGCTCCATCCGACAGGGGGGATGGGAGCAGTACTTC. It codes for CASSSIRQGGWEQYF.